This TCR beta chain was identified in a study of Graves' ophthalmopathy and Graves' hyperthyroidism. At the level of the study: Hyperthyroidism is called stable when no ophthalmopathy develops within 18 months of follow-up.

This clonotype was found many times. The antigen is not known. Amplification of the TCR beta CDR3 regions used RNA transcripts (as template). In the first round, RT-PCR was carried out with HTBI primers, and a multiplex PCR formed the second round. Via MiXCR, TCRdb re-called the multiplex PCR reads, giving one row per CDR3 protein. In the table there are approximately 540,000 distinct CDR3 sequences, approximately 35% of which are singletons. Findings of the study overall: Separation of ophthalmopathy from stable hyperthyroidism was achieved by a 13-signature model, at around 90% sensitivity and around 81% specificity.

Trimming removed 2 bases at V and 2 bases at J, with 13 bases between. The V gene's germline CDR1 is ENHRY and CDR2 SYGVKD. The CDR3 runs to 16 residues. The receptor comes from an adult man with Graves' hyperthyroidism. The sequencing sample was made of peripheral blood or thyroid tissue (not recorded which). This sequence joins TRBV10-3 and TRBJ1-5; D unclear. This CDR3 is CAISEVRGIGNQPQHF. Written as DNA, the CDR3 is TGTGCCATCAGTGAGGTACGCGGAATTGGCAATCAGCCCCAGCATTTT.